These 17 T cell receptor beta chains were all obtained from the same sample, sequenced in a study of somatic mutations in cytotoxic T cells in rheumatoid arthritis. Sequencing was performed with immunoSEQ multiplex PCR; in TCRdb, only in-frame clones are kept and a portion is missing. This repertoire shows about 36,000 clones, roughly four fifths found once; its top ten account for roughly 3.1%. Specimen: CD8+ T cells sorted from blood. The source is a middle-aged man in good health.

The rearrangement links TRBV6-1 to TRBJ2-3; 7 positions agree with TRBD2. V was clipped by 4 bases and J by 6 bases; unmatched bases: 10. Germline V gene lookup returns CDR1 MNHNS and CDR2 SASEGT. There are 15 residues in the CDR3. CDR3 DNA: TGTGCCAGCAGTGTGGCCGGCGGGGGATTGGATACGCAGTATTTT. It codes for CASSVAGGGLDTQYF.

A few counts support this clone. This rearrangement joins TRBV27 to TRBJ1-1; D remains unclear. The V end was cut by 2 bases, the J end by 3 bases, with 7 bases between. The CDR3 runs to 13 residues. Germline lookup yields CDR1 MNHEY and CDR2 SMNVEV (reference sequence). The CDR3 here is CASSLSSYTEAFF. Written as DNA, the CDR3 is TGTGCCAGCAGTTTAAGCAGCTACACTGAAGCTTTCTTT.

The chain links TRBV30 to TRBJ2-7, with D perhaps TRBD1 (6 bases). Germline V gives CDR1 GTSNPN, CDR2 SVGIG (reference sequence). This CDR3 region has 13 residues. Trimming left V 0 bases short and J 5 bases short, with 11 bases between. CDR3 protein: CAWSVGAGDEQYF. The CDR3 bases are TGTGCCTGGAGTGTAGGGGCAGGGGACGAGCAGTACTTC.

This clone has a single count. Here the CDR3 DNA reads TGTGCCAGCAGCTTAGGTATAGATGAGCAGTTCTTC. Its protein product is CASSLGIDEQFF. The V and J genes are TRBV7-9 and TRBJ2-1, with D unresolved. The CDR3 covers 12 residues. Trimming left V 1 base short and J 8 bases short, with 6 bases between. The germline gives CDR1 SEHNR, CDR2 FQNEAQ (reference sequence).

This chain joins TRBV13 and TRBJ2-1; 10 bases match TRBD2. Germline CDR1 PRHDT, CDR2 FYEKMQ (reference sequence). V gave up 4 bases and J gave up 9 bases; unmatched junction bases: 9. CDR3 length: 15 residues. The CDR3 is CASSSPGLANVEQFF. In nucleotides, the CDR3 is TGTGCCAGCAGCTCTCCGGGACTAGCGAACGTTGAGCAGTTCTTC.

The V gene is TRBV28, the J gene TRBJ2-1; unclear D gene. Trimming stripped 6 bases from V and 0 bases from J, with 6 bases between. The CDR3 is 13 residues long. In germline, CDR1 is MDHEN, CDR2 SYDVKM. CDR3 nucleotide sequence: TGTGCCAGCAGGATAGGCTCCTACAATGAGCAGTTCTTC. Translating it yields CASRIGSYNEQFF.

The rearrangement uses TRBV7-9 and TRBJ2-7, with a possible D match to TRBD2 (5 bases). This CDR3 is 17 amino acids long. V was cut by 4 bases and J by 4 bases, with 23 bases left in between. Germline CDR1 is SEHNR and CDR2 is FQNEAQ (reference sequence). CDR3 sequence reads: CASSSTRTVSGLYEQYF. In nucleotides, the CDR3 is TGTGCCAGCAGCTCCACAAGGACCGTGTCGGGATTATACGAGCAGTACTTC.

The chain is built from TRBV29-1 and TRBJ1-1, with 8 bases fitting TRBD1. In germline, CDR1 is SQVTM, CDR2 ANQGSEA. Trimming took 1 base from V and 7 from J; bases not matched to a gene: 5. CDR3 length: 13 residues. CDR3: CSVEGQGLVEAFF. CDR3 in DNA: TGCAGCGTTGAAGGACAGGGGCTGGTTGAAGCTTTCTTT. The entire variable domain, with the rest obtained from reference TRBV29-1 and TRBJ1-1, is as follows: SAVISQKPSRDICQRGTSLTIQCQVDSQVTMMFWYRQQPGQSLTLIATANQGSEATYESGFVIDKFPISRPNLTFSTLTVSNMSPEDSSIYLCSVEGQGLVEAFFGQGTRLTVV.

The CDR3, as DNA: TGCGCCAGCAGCCAAGGTCAAGCGGGAGGGCTCAATGAGCAGTTCTTC. Amino acids: CASSQGQAGGLNEQFF. V gene TRBV4-3 combines with J gene TRBJ2-1, with TRBD2 matching 10 bases. V trimming: 1 base; J trimming: 6 bases; junction bases outside the gene matches: 6. Germline CDR1 and CDR2: LGHNA and YSLEER. This CDR3 is built from 16 residues.

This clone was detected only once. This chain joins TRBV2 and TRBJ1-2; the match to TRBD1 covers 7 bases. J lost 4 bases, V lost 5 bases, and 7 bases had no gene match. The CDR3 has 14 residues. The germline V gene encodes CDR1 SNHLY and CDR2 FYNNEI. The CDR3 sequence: CASSLLQGIYGYTF. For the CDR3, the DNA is TGTGCCAGCAGTTTGCTACAGGGGATCTATGGCTACACCTTC.

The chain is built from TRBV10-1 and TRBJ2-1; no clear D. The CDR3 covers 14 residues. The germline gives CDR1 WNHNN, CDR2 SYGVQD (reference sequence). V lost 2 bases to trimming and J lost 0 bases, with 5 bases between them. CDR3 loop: CASSEASSYNEQFF. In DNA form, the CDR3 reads TGCGCCAGCAGTGAGGCAAGCTCCTACAATGAGCAGTTCTTC.

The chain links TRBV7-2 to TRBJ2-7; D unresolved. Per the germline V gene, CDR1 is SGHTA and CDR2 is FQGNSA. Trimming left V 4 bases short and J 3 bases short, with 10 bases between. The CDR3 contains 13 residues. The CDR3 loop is CASSSTFYYEQYF. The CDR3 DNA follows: TGTGCCAGCAGCTCAACGTTCTACTACGAGCAGTACTTC.

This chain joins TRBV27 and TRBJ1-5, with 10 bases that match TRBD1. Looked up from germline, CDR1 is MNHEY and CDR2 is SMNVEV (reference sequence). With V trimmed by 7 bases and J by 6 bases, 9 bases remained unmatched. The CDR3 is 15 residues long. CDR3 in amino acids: CASTVTGGVGQPQHF. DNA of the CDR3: TGTGCCAGCACCGTGACAGGGGGCGTTGGTCAGCCCCAGCATTTT.

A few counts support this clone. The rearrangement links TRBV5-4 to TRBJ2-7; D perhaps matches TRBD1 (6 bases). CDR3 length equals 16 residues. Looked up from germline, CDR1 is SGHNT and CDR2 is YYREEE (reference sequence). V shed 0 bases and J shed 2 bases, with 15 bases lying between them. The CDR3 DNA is TGTGCCAGCAGCTTGGATATGGGACAATATCCCTACGAGCAGTACTTC. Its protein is CASSLDMGQYPYEQYF.

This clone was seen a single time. As DNA, the CDR3 is TGTGCCAGCAGTTCGGGGACTAGCGGGAGTTACGAGCAGTACTTC. Protein: CASSSGTSGSYEQYF. The rearrangement uses TRBV27 and TRBJ2-7; 14 nucleotides line up with TRBD2. This CDR3 region has 15 residues. Germline CDR1 reads MNHEY; CDR2 reads SMNVEV (reference sequence). V shed 4 bases, J shed 4 bases, and the junction held 3 bases outside the gene matches.

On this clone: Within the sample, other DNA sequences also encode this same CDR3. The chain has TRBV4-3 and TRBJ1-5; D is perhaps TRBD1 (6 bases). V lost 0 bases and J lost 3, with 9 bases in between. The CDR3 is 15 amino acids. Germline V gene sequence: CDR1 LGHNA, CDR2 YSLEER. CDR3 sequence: CASSQDRTDNQPQHF. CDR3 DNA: TGCGCCAGCAGCCAAGATCGGACAGACAATCAGCCCCAGCATTTT.

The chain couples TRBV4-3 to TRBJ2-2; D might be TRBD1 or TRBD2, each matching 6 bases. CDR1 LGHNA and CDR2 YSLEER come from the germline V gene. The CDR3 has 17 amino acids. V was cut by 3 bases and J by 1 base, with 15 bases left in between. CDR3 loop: CASSQVGGQLNTGELFF. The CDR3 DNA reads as TGCGCCAGCAGCCAGGTGGGGGGACAACTGAACACCGGGGAGCTGTTTTTT.